The 9 T cell receptor beta chains presented below share a single source sample, sequenced in a study of T cell responses to AZD1222 COVID-19 vaccine. This table comes from immunoSEQ multiplex PCR, and its TCRdb copy is limited to in-frame clones, with some not included. The sample has 150,000 to 200,000 clones, roughly nine tenths seen once. Sequenced here: peripheral blood, sampled 28 days after the second AZD1222 dose. The source is an adult who received the AZD1222 COVID-19 vaccine.

The rearrangement links TRBV7-9 to TRBJ2-7, with D tentatively TRBD2 (7 bases). Per germline, CDR1 SEHNR and CDR2 FQNEAQ (reference sequence). V dropped 1 base and J dropped 3 bases, with 13 bases sitting between them. CDR3 size: 15 residues. Here the CDR3 reads CASSLVGGARYEQYF. Here the CDR3 DNA reads TGTGCCAGCAGCTTAGTTGGGGGGGCCCGCTACGAGCAGTACTTC.

The gene calls are TRBV7-9 and TRBJ1-2, with D tentatively TRBD1 (5 bases). Germline V CDR1 and CDR2: SEHNR, FQNEAQ (reference sequence). CDR3 length equals 15 residues. V gave up 1 base and J gave up 2 bases, with 11 bases separating them. Here the CDR3 DNA reads TGTGCCAGCAGCTTAGGAACCGGGGGGAACTATGGCTACACCTTC. Translating gives CASSLGTGGNYGYTF. Full variable domain (rest looked up from reference TRBV7-9 and TRBJ1-2): DTGVSQNPRHKITKRGQNVTFRCDPISEHNRLYWYRQTLGQGPEFLTYFQNEAQLEKSRLLSDRFSAERPKGSFSTLEIQRTEQGDSAMYLCASSLGTGGNYGYTFGSGTRLTVV.

This sequence joins TRBV7-9 and TRBJ1-4; D remains ambiguous. V was clipped by 3 bases and J by 7 bases, with 6 bases between them. The CDR3 is 12 amino acids. Germline V CDR1 and CDR2: SEHNR, FQNEAQ (reference sequence). The CDR3 region is CASSFISEKLFF. DNA for the CDR3: TGTGCCAGCAGCTTTATAAGTGAAAAACTGTTTTTT.

This clone was seen a few times. The chain is built from TRBV7-6 and TRBJ1-6, with D hard to call. The CDR3 extends over 16 amino acids. Germline lookup yields CDR1 SGHVS and CDR2 FNYEAQ. Deletions cut 5 bases from V and 0 bases from J, with 11 bases between. CDR3 sequence: CASSKNVGSYNSPLHF. CDR3 bases: TGTGCCAGCAGCAAGAATGTCGGCTCCTATAATTCACCCCTCCACTTT.

This chain joins TRBV12-3 or TRBV12-4 and TRBJ1-2; D is unclear. CDR3 length: 13 residues. The germline V and J ends were trimmed by 3 bases and 4 bases, with 9 bases remaining between them. CDR3 protein: CASSLDLVYGYTF. The CDR3 DNA follows: TGTGCCAGCAGTTTGGATCTGGTCTATGGCTACACCTTC.

CDR3 nucleotides: TGTGCCAGCAGTTTAAGCGGGACAACTGGCTACACCTTC. It translates to CASSLSGTTGYTF. The chain recombines TRBV12-3 or TRBV12-4 with TRBJ1-2; D possibly corresponds to TRBD1 (6 bases). V lost 2 bases, J lost 7 bases, and 11 bases lay in between. The CDR3 consists of 13 residues.

The chain has TRBV29-1 and TRBJ2-7; 10 nucleotides agree with TRBD1. Trimming took 6 bases from V and 4 from J; bases not matched to a gene: 9. The CDR3 has 14 amino acids. Germline-derived CDR1 and CDR2 are SQVTM and ANQGSEA. CDR3 coding DNA: TGCAGCGTCGTTGGCCGGACAGGGGGGTACGAGCAGTACTTC. Protein: CSVVGRTGGYEQYF.

V usage is TRBV7-9 and J usage is TRBJ2-5; D may be TRBD1 (6 bases). The CDR3 is 16 residues long. CDR1 is SEHNR and CDR2 is FQNEAQ in the germline V gene (reference sequence). Trimming left V 5 bases short and J 5 bases short, with 21 bases between. The CDR3 nucleotides are TGTGCCAGCAGCAAAACCGGGACACCCGACCGGGAGACCCAGTACTTC. Translating gives CASSKTGTPDRETQYF.

This chain links TRBV5-4 with TRBJ1-6; possible D gene TRBD1, 5 bases. Germline V gives CDR1 SGHNT, CDR2 YYREEE (reference sequence). This CDR3 is 13 amino acids long. V lost 7 bases and J 0 bases, leaving 5 bases between the germline ends. The CDR3 nucleotides are TGTGCCAGCGGGGGCTCCTATAATTCACCCCTCCACTTT. It yields the protein CASGGSYNSPLHF.